This T cell receptor beta chain originates from a study of T cells in Graves' hyperthyroidism and ophthalmopathy. Amplification of TCR beta CDR3 regions was performed using RNA transcripts as template. HTBI primers were the set used in a first-round RT-PCR of the TCR CDR3. TCRdb itself ran the multiplex PCR reads through MiXCR, one entry per CDR3 protein. The sample shows some 620,000 distinct CDR3 sequences, 15% to 20% of them seen only once. General study points: Ophthalmopathy got predicted by the model a median about six months before its onset.

The ends were cut back, 5 bases at V and 5 bases at J, with 12 bases in the middle. This CDR3 comprises 13 residues. Germline values: CDR1 SGHTA, CDR2 FQGNSA. This clonotype showed up many times. Its specificity is not known. Patients aged 18 to 65 had newly diagnosed hyperthyroidism that had lasted under 2 months. Material for sequencing was blood. The chain has TRBV7-2 and TRBJ2-5, with D possibly matching TRBD2 (6 bases). The TCR was taken from a woman aged 30 to 39 with Graves' hyperthyroidism. CDR3 in DNA: TGTGCCAGCAGCCGGGACTTAACCGAGACCCAGTACTTC. It specifies CASSRDLTETQYF.